This TCR beta chain is from a study of neoadjuvant anti-PD-1 for oral cavity cancer. Time point here: after neoadjuvant nivolumab, at surgical resection. These oral cavity squamous cell carcinomas were HPV-negative and locally advanced. Assay: immunoSEQ multiplex PCR; the TCRdb copy retains only in-frame clones and omits some. The sample lists nearly 15,000 clones; 35% to 50% were seen once. Germline V lookup: CDR1 MNHNS, CDR2 SASEGT. Trimming cost V 8 bases and J 5 bases, with 16 bases left between them. The CDR3 sequence is 13 residues long. This sequence joins TRBV6-1 and TRBJ2-7, with D perhaps matching TRBD2 (5 bases). The specimen was tumor tissue, collected after nivolumab (anti-PD-1) treatment. This TCR derives from a person aged 35-79 years with oral cavity squamous cell carcinoma. The CDR3 nucleotides are TGTGCCAGCCGGGATCTTCCCCCCAACGAGCAGTACTTC. Its protein is CASRDLPPNEQYF.